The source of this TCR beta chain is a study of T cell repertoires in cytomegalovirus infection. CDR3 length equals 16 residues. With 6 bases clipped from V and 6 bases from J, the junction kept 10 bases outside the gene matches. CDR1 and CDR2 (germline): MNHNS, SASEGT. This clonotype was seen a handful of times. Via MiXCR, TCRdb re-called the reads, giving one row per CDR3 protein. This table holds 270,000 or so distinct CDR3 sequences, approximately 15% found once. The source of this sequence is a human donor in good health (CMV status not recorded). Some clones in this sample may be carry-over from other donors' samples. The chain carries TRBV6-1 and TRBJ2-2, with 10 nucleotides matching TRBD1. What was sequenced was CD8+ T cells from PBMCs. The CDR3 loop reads CASRLTTGGQAGELFF. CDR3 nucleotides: TGTGCCAGCAGGTTAACGACAGGGGGCCAAGCCGGGGAGCTGTTTTTT.